This T cell receptor (beta chain) was obtained from a study of shared clonotypes between healthy human individuals. The overall study: Each donor's CD4 naive and CD4 memory cells filled three plates apiece, CD8 naive two, and CD8 memory one. Study findings and constraints: The small donor group covered limited genetic and exposure diversity. Generally, naive subsets (rather than memory subsets) showed larger estimated richness.

Germline loops: CDR1 PRHDT, CDR2 FYEKMQ (reference sequence). J was trimmed by 6 bases and V by 3 bases; bases with no gene match: 4. This CDR3 is 15 amino acids long. Note on this clone: Antigen specificity is unknown.

CD45RO-negative, CCR7-positively selected cells formed the naive CD8 fraction, excluding terminally differentiated effector memory CD45RA+ cells. Each donor was a Caucasian adult residing in Nashville, Tennessee. Data came from immunoSEQ multiplex PCR; TCRdb stores just in-frame clones and leaves some out. Of a few hundred thousand clones listed, less than 97% are singletons. Sequenced: naive CD8+ T cells sorted from blood. The V gene is TRBV13, the J gene TRBJ2-1; 11 bases agree with TRBD2. This clonotype was obtained from a woman in her 30s in good health. The CDR3 protein is CASSFQTSGTNEQFF. The CDR3 nucleotides read TGTGCCAGCAGCTTTCAGACTAGCGGGACCAATGAGCAGTTCTTC.